A selection of T cell receptor beta chains follows, all from one sample in a study of cytomegalovirus exposure and HLA in healthy donors. TCRdb's copy holds only in-frame clones and misses some; the assay was immunoSEQ multiplex PCR. This table holds approximately 160,000 clones, 60% to 85% found once. Sequencing input: PBMCs. These TCRs come from a male donor in good health and CMV-seropositive. Each CDR3 is given with its conserved first and last residue. D genes are given only for firm matches. Only part of the rows carry a size: once, few, many, or a class if the clone is expanded.

.	TRBV19	TRBJ1-2	.	CASTSGTDYGYTF	TGTGCCAGTACCAGCGGGACGGACTATGGCTACACCTTC
.	TRBV6-4	TRBJ2-1	.	CASSDSGETSNEQFF	TGTGCCAGCAGTGACTCGGGGGAGACTAGTAATGAGCAGTTCTTC
few	TRBV7-9	TRBJ2-3	.	CASSLIAEGTQYF	TGTGCCAGCAGCTTAATAGCAGAAGGTACGCAGTATTTT
.	TRBV5-1	TRBJ1-1	TRBD1	CASSSTGTGVGTEAFF	TGCGCCAGCAGCTCAACCGGGACAGGGGTTGGGACTGAAGCTTTCTTT
.	TRBV21-1	TRBJ2-7	.	CASKERRDRGQGEQYF	TGTGCCAGCAAGGAAAGGAGGGACAGGGGGCAAGGCGAGCAGTACTTC
.	TRBV27	TRBJ1-1	.	CASSLNRRNTEAFF	TGTGCCAGCAGTTTAAACAGGAGAAACACTGAAGCTTTCTTT
.	TRBV4-1	TRBJ2-1	TRBD2	CASSRGGIVTTYNEQFF	TGCGCCAGCAGCCGGGGGGGGATAGTGACAACTTACAATGAGCAGTTCTTC
.	TRBV7-8	TRBJ1-5	.	CASSLGGVPGDQPQHF	TGTGCCAGCAGCTTAGGAGGAGTTCCGGGGGATCAGCCCCAGCATTTT
.	TRBV7-9	TRBJ1-2	TRBD1	CASSPTGDGYTF	TGTGCCAGCAGCCCCACAGGGGACGGCTACACCTTC
.	TRBV27	TRBJ1-1	.	CASSLSVLQEAFF	TGTGCCAGCAGTTTATCGGTTTTACAGGAAGCTTTCTTT
once	TRBV7-9	TRBJ1-2	TRBD1	CSSSRDSYGYTF	TGTTCCAGCAGCCGGGACAGCTATGGCTACACCTTC
.	TRBV20-1	TRBJ2-7	.	CSAKESYEQYF	TGCAGTGCTAAGGAGTCCTACGAGCAGTACTTC
.	TRBV30	TRBJ2-2	.	CAWRQRGAPDTGELFF	TGTGCCTGGAGGCAACGGGGGGCCCCCGATACCGGGGAGCTGTTTTTT
once	TRBV7-2	TRBJ1-1	TRBD1	CASSLNTGTGNTEAFF	TGTGCCAGCAGCCTAAATACCGGGACAGGGAACACTGAAGCTTTCTTT
.	TRBV19	TRBJ2-7	TRBD1	CASSWGQGEYYEQYF	TGTGCCAGTAGTTGGGGACAGGGGGAGTACTACGAGCAGTACTTC
.	TRBV15	TRBJ1-2	.	CATSRDRLGLDGYTF	TGTGCCACCAGCAGAGATCGACTTGGGTTGGATGGCTACACCTTC
few	TRBV5-1	TRBJ1-1	TRBD1	CASSSAGTEVKGAFF	TGCGCCAGCAGCTCGGCTGGGACAGAGGTTAAGGGAGCTTTCTTT
.	TRBV19	TRBJ1-1	.	CASSTDLGQLNTEAFF	TGTGCCAGTAGTACGGACCTCGGACAGCTGAACACTGAAGCTTTCTTT
.	TRBV10-1	TRBJ2-1	.	CASSESGRSGSEQFF	TGCGCCAGCAGTGAGTCGGGTAGGTCAGGTAGTGAGCAGTTCTTC
few	TRBV7-3	TRBJ2-7	TRBD1	CASSLTPTGNYEQYF	TGTGCCAGCAGCTTAACACCGACAGGGAACTACGAGCAGTACTTC
.	TRBV14	TRBJ1-2	TRBD1	CASSQGSDRDYGYTF	TGTGCCAGCAGCCAAGGAAGCGACAGGGACTATGGCTACACCTTC
once	TRBV19	TRBJ1-3	TRBD1	CASSTSTGRSSGNTIYF	TGTGCCAGTAGTACCTCGACAGGGAGGAGCTCTGGAAACACCATATATTTT
.	TRBV7-2	TRBJ2-7	.	CASSLGPGYEQYF	TGTGCCAGCAGCTTAGGCCCCGGCTACGAGCAGTACTTC
.	TRBV5-1	TRBJ2-5	TRBD1	CASSLGITGGSGKTQYF	TGCGCCAGCAGCTTGGGGATAACAGGGGGTAGCGGAAAGACCCAGTACTTC
.	TRBV6-1	TRBJ1-1	TRBD1	CASSAPGQPRNTEAFF	TGTGCCAGCAGTGCCCCGGGACAGCCAAGGAACACTGAAGCTTTCTTT
once	TRBV20-1	TRBJ2-1	.	CSAPLARGQFF	TGCAGTGCCCCCCTTGCGCGGGGTCAGTTCTTC
few	TRBV19	TRBJ2-5	.	CASSRSRVRQETQYF	TGTGCCAGTAGTCGTTCCAGGGTGAGGCAAGAGACCCAGTACTTC
.	TRBV5-1	TRBJ2-3	TRBD2	CASSLSLGLAGGPYTDTQYF	TGCGCCAGCAGCTTGAGTCTTGGGCTAGCGGGGGGACCTTACACAGATACGCAGTATTTT
once	TRBV27	TRBJ2-6	.	CASSFSTLDSNPSGANVLTF	TGTGCCAGCAGTTTCTCGACATTGGACAGTAACCCCTCTGGGGCCAACGTCCTGACTTTC
.	TRBV27	TRBJ1-1	.	CASTPLGGLNTEAFF	TGTGCCAGCACCCCATTGGGAGGGCTGAACACTGAAGCTTTCTTT
.	TRBV9	TRBJ1-2	TRBD1	CASSVVDRATNPYTF	TGTGCCAGCAGCGTAGTGGACAGGGCTACCAACCCCTACACCTTC
.	TRBV9	TRBJ1-2	TRBD1	CASSPTLVRGRDYGYTF	TGTGCCAGCAGCCCGACCCTGGTCAGGGGGCGCGACTATGGCTACACCTTC
.	TRBV18	TRBJ2-7	.	CASSPDQGTYEQYF	TGTGCCAGCTCACCAGACCAGGGCACCTACGAGCAGTACTTC
.	TRBV5-1	TRBJ2-3	.	CASSLEFGSDTQYF	TGCGCCAGCAGCTTGGAATTTGGCTCAGATACGCAGTATTTT
.	TRBV19	TRBJ2-5	.	CASIGTGETQYF	TGTGCCAGTATAGGGACTGGAGAGACCCAGTACTTC
.	TRBV5-6	TRBJ1-6	.	CASSINRRPNSPLHF	TGTGCCAGCAGCATTAATCGGCGGCCTAATTCACCCCTCCACTTT
.	TRBV5-1	TRBJ2-5	.	CASSPTGHKETQYF	TGCGCCAGCAGCCCTACGGGACACAAAGAGACCCAGTACTTC
few	TRBV6-6	TRBJ2-2	.	CASSYGGVTGELFF	TGTGCCAGCAGTTACGGAGGGGTCACCGGGGAGCTGTTTTTT
.	TRBV11-2	TRBJ1-2	.	CASSPLKGNYGYTF	TGTGCCAGCAGCCCCCTTAAGGGGAACTATGGCTACACCTTC
once	TRBV7-2	TRBJ2-3	.	CASSLNGGWGTDTQYF	TGTGCCAGCAGCTTAAACGGGGGTTGGGGCACAGATACGCAGTATTTT
.	TRBV7-3	TRBJ2-5	.	CASSPLGGALKTQYF	TGTGCCAGCAGCCCCCTAGGGGGGGCCCTGAAGACCCAGTACTTC
.	TRBV30	TRBJ2-3	.	CAWKGNTQYF	TGTGCCTGGAAGGGGAATACGCAGTATTTT
.	TRBV19	TRBJ1-1	.	CASKGGSYTEAFF	TGTGCCAGTAAGGGGGGGAGTTACACTGAAGCTTTCTTT
few	TRBV6-6	TRBJ2-3	TRBD1	CASSRDRGITDTQYF	TGTGCCAGCAGTCGGGACAGGGGGATAACAGATACGCAGTATTTT
.	TRBV11-2	TRBJ1-5	.	CASSLQGSSNQPQHF	TGTGCCAGCAGTTTACAGGGCTCTAGCAATCAGCCCCAGCATTTT
few	TRBV5-4	TRBJ1-1	TRBD1	CASSFLRDSAIEAFF	TGTGCCAGCAGCTTTCTTCGGGACAGCGCAATAGAAGCTTTCTTT
.	TRBV30	TRBJ1-1	.	CAWSAGIVNTEAFF	TGTGCCTGGAGCGCAGGGATTGTGAACACTGAAGCTTTCTTT
.	TRBV29-1	TRBJ1-3	.	CSARGRRGNTIYF	TGCAGCGCTCGAGGGAGACGTGGAAACACCATATATTTT
.	TRBV5-1	TRBJ2-1	.	CASSLGQGSYNEQFF	TGCGCCAGCAGCTTGGGGCAGGGGTCCTACAATGAGCAGTTCTTC
.	TRBV5-1	TRBJ2-1	.	CASSTPRLGLAWGNEQFF	TGCGCCAGCAGCACTCCCCGGTTAGGGCTAGCGTGGGGAAATGAGCAGTTCTTC
few	TRBV4-1	TRBJ1-2	.	CASSQDLVSSNYGYTF	TGCGCCAGCAGCCAAGATTTAGTTTCCTCTAACTATGGCTACACCTTC
.	TRBV5-1	TRBJ2-7	TRBD2	CASSNGDYLNPYEQYF	TGCGCCAGCAGCAACGGGGACTACCTAAATCCCTACGAGCAGTACTTC